A selection of T cell receptor beta chains follows, all from one sample in a study of cytomegalovirus exposure and HLA in healthy donors. Here immunoSEQ multiplex PCR was the method, and the copy in TCRdb shows in-frame clones only, minus some. Of nearly 110,000 clones in the sample, 82% were seen once. Material for sequencing was PBMCs. These receptors came from a man aged 25 to 40 in good health and CMV-seropositive. CDR3s include the opening cysteine and the closing phenylalanine or tryptophan. The order of the fields is CDR3 protein, V gene.

CDR3: CASSQDVPGTDTQYF
V: TRBV4-1

CDR3: CAWSGSVLLHF
V: TRBV30

CDR3: CASSGYRGRTEAFF
V: TRBV28

CDR3: CASSSSKGFNQPQHF
V: TRBV6-6

CDR3: CASSLTGIREETQYF
V: TRBV6-1

CDR3: CASSELQGRTEAFF
V: TRBV6-1

CDR3: CASSEGSLVSYEQYF
V: TRBV2

CDR3: CASSQLGTSQETQYF
V: TRBV14

CDR3: CASSFLPLAGGARYEQYF
V: TRBV5-1

CDR3: CASSFLSEQYF
V: TRBV5-1

CDR3: CASSLAGGTPYEQYF
V: TRBV5-1

CDR3: CATRHLGDEQYF
V: TRBV19

CDR3: CASSLDGGAAGELFF
V: TRBV5-1

CDR3: CASSHNGQASTEAFF
V: TRBV5-4

CDR3: CASSLGEGTPFYEQYF
V: TRBV5-4

CDR3: CASSLAEDRGGEKLFF
V: TRBV7-8

CDR3: CASYGQVGNSAYGYTF
V: TRBV27

CDR3: CASMGQDSYEQYF
V: TRBV19

CDR3: CSVVLGLAGGNEQFF
V: TRBV29-1

CDR3: CASSVGLAVWGETQYF
V: TRBV9